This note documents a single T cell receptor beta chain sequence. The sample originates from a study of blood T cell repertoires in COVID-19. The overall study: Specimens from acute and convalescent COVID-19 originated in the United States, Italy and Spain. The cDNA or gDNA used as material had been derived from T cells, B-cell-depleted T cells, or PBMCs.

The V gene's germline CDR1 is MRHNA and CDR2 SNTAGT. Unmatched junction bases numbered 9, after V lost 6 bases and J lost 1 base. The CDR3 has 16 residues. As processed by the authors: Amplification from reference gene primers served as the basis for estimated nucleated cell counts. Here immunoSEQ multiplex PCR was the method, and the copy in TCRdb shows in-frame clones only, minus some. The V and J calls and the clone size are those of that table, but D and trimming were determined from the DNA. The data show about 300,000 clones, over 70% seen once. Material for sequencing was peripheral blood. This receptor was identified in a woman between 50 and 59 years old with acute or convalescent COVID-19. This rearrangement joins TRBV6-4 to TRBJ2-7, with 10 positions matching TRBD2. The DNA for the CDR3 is TGTGCCAGCAGCTTAATTGGACTAGCGGAGTCCTACGAGCAGTACTTC. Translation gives CASSLIGLAESYEQYF.